A selection of T cell receptor beta chains follows, all from one sample in a study of T cell responses to AZD1222 COVID-19 vaccine. TCRdb's copy holds only in-frame clones and misses some; the assay was immunoSEQ multiplex PCR. The sample lists 150,000 to 200,000 clones, approximately 88% occurring once. This specimen was peripheral blood, taken on day 0 of AZD1222 vaccination. These receptor sequences come from an adult in good health. CDR3s include the opening cysteine and the closing phenylalanine or tryptophan. The D gene is left open where the match is weak. Not every row has a clone size; where given, it reads once, few, many or a size class.

CDR3nt | CDR3aa | j_gene | v_gene | abundance | d_gene
TGCAGCGTAACGGTGGGGGAGAGAACCCAGTACTTC | CSVTVGERTQYF | TRBJ2-5 | TRBV29-1 | - | -
TGTGCCAGCAGTACTGTGGCGGGAGGGCCTCTAAATGAGCAGTTCTTC | CASSTVAGGPLNEQFF | TRBJ2-1 | TRBV3-1/TRBV3-2 | - | TRBD2
TGTGCCAGCAGTCCACCGGGGGTTATCAGACTGTTTTTT | CASSPPGVIRLFF | TRBJ1-4 | TRBV27 | - | -
TGTGCCAGCAGTTTTCGACCACAACCTAACACCGGGGAGCTGTTTTTT | CASSFRPQPNTGELFF | TRBJ2-2 | TRBV6-5 | - | -
TGTGCCAGCAGCCAAGACTCAGGTGGCTACACCTTC | CASSQDSGGYTF | TRBJ1-2 | TRBV4-2 | - | -
TGTGCCAGCAGTTTCGGGGACTACGAGCAGTACTTC | CASSFGDYEQYF | TRBJ2-7 | TRBV6-2/TRBV6-3 | - | -
TGCGCCACCCACGGCGGGATGGGGGCCTCTCAAGAGACCCAGTACTTC | CATHGGMGASQETQYF | TRBJ2-5 | TRBV5-1 | - | -
TGTGCCAGCAGCCAAGATTCTGGGAAAGAGACCCAGTACTTC | CASSQDSGKETQYF | TRBJ2-5 | TRBV3-1/TRBV3-2 | - | -
TGTGCCAGCAGTTTTGCGGGGGGCGGATTCGCGAATCAGCCCCAGCATTTT | CASSFAGGGFANQPQHF | TRBJ1-5 | TRBV28 | - | -
TGTGCCAGCAGCGCTCGATTGAATCAGCCCCAGCATTTT | CASSARLNQPQHF | TRBJ1-5 | TRBV7-2 | - | -
TGTGCCAGCAGCCTAGGGGGCGCCGGCTATGGCTACACCTTC | CASSLGGAGYGYTF | TRBJ1-2 | TRBV7-8 | - | TRBD1
TGTGCCAGCAGCTTTCCGGGTGAGACCCAGTACTTC | CASSFPGETQYF | TRBJ2-5 | TRBV7-2 | once | -
TGTGCCAGCAGCCCCCAGCCGGGCGCACAAGAGACCCAGTACTTC | CASSPQPGAQETQYF | TRBJ2-5 | TRBV7-2 | few | -
TGCGCCAGCAGCTTGGACCCCGGGACTTACTATGGCTACACCTTC | CASSLDPGTYYGYTF | TRBJ1-2 | TRBV5-1 | - | -
TGTGCCAGCAGCTCAGCCCCGGGCTACACCTTC | CASSSAPGYTF | TRBJ1-2 | TRBV5-6 | - | -
TGTGCCAGCAGTTATGCAGGGGCATCAAATAATTCACCCCTCCACTTT | CASSYAGASNNSPLHF | TRBJ1-6 | TRBV6-5 | - | -
TGTGCCAGCAGGACCGAAGTGGGCGTGGAGACCCAGTACTTC | CASRTEVGVETQYF | TRBJ2-5 | TRBV28 | - | -
TGCGCCAGCAGCTTGTTAGATAACACTGAAGCTTTCTTT | CASSLLDNTEAFF | TRBJ1-1 | TRBV5-1 | - | -
TGTGCCACCAGCAGACAACTCAGCGGGAACTATGGCTACACCTTC | CATSRQLSGNYGYTF | TRBJ1-2 | TRBV15 | - | -
TGCGCCAGCAGGGTTGGCCGGGCACCTAATGAAAAACTGTTTTTT | CASRVGRAPNEKLFF | TRBJ1-4 | TRBV4-1 | - | -
TGTGCCAGCAGTCCATCCGGGACTAGCTCCTACAATGAGCAGTTCTTC | CASSPSGTSSYNEQFF | TRBJ2-1 | TRBV28 | - | TRBD2
TGTGCCAGCAGCGTGGGAGGGGAGGGAGAGCCCCAGTACTTC | CASSVGGEGEPQYF | TRBJ2-5 | TRBV9 | once | TRBD2
TGTGCCAGCAGTGAGGGCGGGACAGGGCACGAGCAGTACTTC | CASSEGGTGHEQYF | TRBJ2-7 | TRBV2 | - | TRBD1
TGCGCCAGCAGCGGAGAAGGGACTAGTGGCAACACCGGGGAGCTGTTTTTT | CASSGEGTSGNTGELFF | TRBJ2-2 | TRBV5-1 | - | TRBD2
TGTGCCACCAGCAGGAGCACACAAAATAATTCACCCCTCCACTTT | CATSRSTQNNSPLHF | TRBJ1-6 | TRBV15 | - | -
TGTGCCAGCAGGACTAGAGGCATCGGTAGCAATCAGCCCCAGCATTTT | CASRTRGIGSNQPQHF | TRBJ1-5 | TRBV27 | - | -
TGTGCCAGCAGCTTCGGCAGCCTAGCTAACTATGGCTACACCTTC | CASSFGSLANYGYTF | TRBJ1-2 | TRBV5-5 | - | -
TGTGCCAGCAGCCCTGGGCGGGAGCAGTACTTC | CASSPGREQYF | TRBJ2-7 | TRBV14 | - | -
TGTGCCAGCAGCGTCAACGGACGGACGAACGCTGAAGCTTTCTTT | CASSVNGRTNAEAFF | TRBJ1-1 | TRBV9 | - | -
TGTGCCAGCAGTGGCCGGGGACAGGGGCTAACTAATGAAAAACTGTTTTTT | CASSGRGQGLTNEKLFF | TRBJ1-4 | TRBV27 | - | TRBD1
TGTGCCAGCAGCGGGAATCTAGCGGGGAGCCCCTACAATGAGCAGTTCTTC | CASSGNLAGSPYNEQFF | TRBJ2-1 | TRBV9 | - | TRBD2
TGCGCCAGCAGTGAAAAGATCGGGAACACTGAAGCTTTCTTT | CASSEKIGNTEAFF | TRBJ1-1 | TRBV10-2 | - | -
TGCGCCAGCAGCTTGGGGACAGGAGATCTCAATGAGCAGTTCTTC | CASSLGTGDLNEQFF | TRBJ2-1 | TRBV5-1 | once | TRBD1
TGTGCCAGCAGTGGGGACAGGGGGCAGCCCCAGCATTTT | CASSGDRGQPQHF | TRBJ1-5 | TRBV2 | - | TRBD1
TGCAGCGTTGCCCTAGCGGGCGGCACCGGGGAGCTGTTTTTT | CSVALAGGTGELFF | TRBJ2-2 | TRBV29-1 | - | TRBD2
TGTGCCAGCAGCTTGACGGGCGGAAACTACAATGAGCAGTTCTTC | CASSLTGGNYNEQFF | TRBJ2-1 | TRBV7-9 | - | -
TGTGCCAGCAGCAAAGTTGCTAGCGGGAGGTCCCGAGGAGAGACCCAGTACTTC | CASSKVASGRSRGETQYF | TRBJ2-5 | TRBV21-1 | - | -
TGTGCCAGCCATCCAGGGGGCGTCACTGAAGCTTTCTTT | CASHPGGVTEAFF | TRBJ1-1 | TRBV2 | - | TRBD1
TGTGCCATCAGTGGTTCTAGCGGGAGCAACCAAGAGACCCAGTACTTC | CAISGSSGSNQETQYF | TRBJ2-5 | TRBV10-3 | - | TRBD2